The 23 T cell receptor beta chains presented below share a single source sample, sequenced in a study of T cells after yellow fever vaccination. TCRdb redid the calling of the 5' RACE reads with MiXCR, one entry per CDR3 protein. The sample records 180,000 or so distinct CDR3 sequences, around 10% being singletons. The sequences come from CD8+ T cells sorted from PBMCs, collected 15 days after the yellow fever booster vaccination. These TCRs come from a man between 18 and 35 years old who received the YFV17D yellow fever vaccine.

This clonotype showed up just a few times. This chain links TRBV7-9 with TRBJ2-2; D is possibly TRBD1 (6 bases). V lost 5 bases and J lost 0, with 13 bases in between. Germline CDR1 reads SEHNR; CDR2 reads FQNEAQ (reference sequence). The CDR3 totals 16 residues. In DNA, the CDR3 is TGTGCCAGCAGCCTTCAACGGACAGCGAACACCGGGGAGCTGTTTTTT. Protein: CASSLQRTANTGELFF.

In its sample, this clonotype was seen a few times. The rearrangement uses TRBV19 and TRBJ2-2, with D uncertain. The CDR3 is 11 amino acids. Trimming removed 11 bases from V and 5 bases from J, with 9 bases in between. Germline V gene data show CDR1 as LNHDA and CDR2 as SQIVND (reference sequence). CDR3 sequence reads: CASTVTGELFF. The CDR3 coding sequence is TGTGCCTCAACAGTGACCGGGGAGCTGTTTTTT.

The chain couples TRBV27 to TRBJ2-5, with 8 bases lining up with TRBD2. The CDR3 runs to 13 residues. Germline V gene sequence: CDR1 MNHEY, CDR2 SMNVEV (reference sequence). The V segment lost 9 bases and the J segment 1 base; nucleotides outside the gene matches: 4. The CDR3 nucleotides read TGTGCCAGTACCGGGGGGGGCCAAGAGACCCAGTACTTC. It is translated as CASTGGGQETQYF.

The chain couples TRBV7-9 to TRBJ2-1, with D unclear. Trimming took 5 bases from V and 5 from J, leaving 13 bases between them. The CDR3 contains 14 residues. Germline loops: CDR1 SEHNR, CDR2 FQNEAQ (reference sequence). CDR3 loop: CASSQSPPHNEQFF. The CDR3 nucleotides are TGTGCCAGCAGCCAGTCCCCGCCCCACAATGAGCAGTTCTTC.

The chain is built from TRBV5-1 and TRBJ2-1; D gene unclear. Germline V lookup: CDR1 SGHRS, CDR2 YFSETQ. This CDR3 region has 15 residues. V was clipped by 4 bases and J by 0 bases, with 11 bases between them. The CDR3 DNA sequence: TGCGCCAGCAGCCTTTCAGCAAGCTCCTACAATGAGCAGTTCTTC. Translating it yields CASSLSASSYNEQFF.

This clonotype was found a few times. The chain uses TRBV7-9 and TRBJ2-7; tentatively, D is TRBD2 (5 bases). Germline V gene lookup returns CDR1 SEHNR and CDR2 FQNEAQ (reference sequence). This CDR3 has 11 amino acids. Trimming left V 5 bases short and J 7 bases short, with 9 bases between. The CDR3 DNA follows: TGTGCCAGCAGCCTCGGGAAAGAGCAGTACTTC. Protein: CASSLGKEQYF.

This clonotype has only a few counts. V gene TRBV11-2 combines with J gene TRBJ2-5; no clear D gene. Germline CDR1 SGHAT, CDR2 FQNNGV. The CDR3 has 15 amino acids. The V and J ends lost 2 bases and 5 bases respectively, with 15 bases between them. The CDR3 DNA follows: TGTGCCAGCAGCTTAATTTTTTTGAGCGAGGAGACCCAGTACTTC. It encodes CASSLIFLSEETQYF. Based on the CDR3 plus reference TRBV11-2 and TRBJ2-5, the full variable domain is EAGVAQSPRYKIIEKRQSVAFWCNPISGHATLYWYQQILGQGPKLLIQFQNNGVVDDSQLPKDRFSAERLKGVDSTLKIQPAKLEDSAVYLCASSLIFLSEETQYFGPGTRLLVL.

The CDR3 loop reads CASSPLGGDGYTF. In DNA, the CDR3 is TGTGCCAGCAGCCCTTTGGGGGGCGACGGCTACACCTTC. V usage is TRBV27 and J usage is TRBJ1-2, with a possible D match to TRBD1 (6 bases). Per the germline V gene, CDR1 is MNHEY and CDR2 is SMNVEV (reference sequence). Trimming removed 6 bases at V and 8 bases at J, with 16 bases between. The CDR3 has 13 amino acids.

V gene TRBV6-5 combines with J gene TRBJ2-4, with D maybe TRBD1 (5 bases). Trimming took off 6 bases at V and 2 bases at J, with 11 bases between the two ends. Germline V gives CDR1 MNHEY, CDR2 SVGAGI. The CDR3 extends over 14 amino acids. CDR3 protein: CASSYQGSKNIQYF. The CDR3 DNA reads as TGTGCCAGCAGCTACCAGGGATCCAAAAACATTCAGTACTTC.

This clonotype came up once. This chain uses TRBV4-1 with TRBJ2-7; 11 nucleotides line up with TRBD2. CDR1 and CDR2 from the germline V gene are MGHRA and YSYEKL. With V trimmed by 3 bases and J by 3 bases, 4 bases remained unmatched. The CDR3 length is 15 residues. The CDR3 protein is CASSQTSGEGYEQYF. In DNA, the CDR3 is TGCGCCAGCAGCCAGACTAGCGGGGAGGGCTACGAGCAGTACTTC.

This chain links TRBV10-3 with TRBJ2-5, with D maybe TRBD2 (5 bases). This CDR3 spans 14 amino acids. The V gene's germline CDR1 is ENHRY and CDR2 SYGVKD. V dropped 0 bases and J dropped 5 bases, with 10 bases sitting between them. This CDR3 is CAISESTGSETQYF. As DNA, the CDR3 is TGTGCCATCAGTGAGTCGACGGGGTCCGAGACCCAGTACTTC.

This clonotype has at least ten counts. The chain links TRBV4-2 to TRBJ1-1; TRBD1 agrees at 7 bases. J lost 3 bases, V lost 5 bases, and 9 bases had no gene match. CDR1 is LGHNA, CDR2 YNFKEQ, per germline. This CDR3 has 15 residues. This chain's CDR3 is CASSEQGPEDTEAFF. CDR3 sequence (DNA): TGTGCCAGCAGCGAACAGGGGCCCGAGGACACTGAAGCTTTCTTT.

CDR3 DNA sequence: TGTGCCAGCAGGGACGGGGGAGGAGAGACCCAGTACTTC. Translating it yields CASRDGGGETQYF. The chain carries TRBV28 and TRBJ2-5, with D possibly TRBD2 on 6 matching bases. The ends were cut back, 6 bases at V and 4 bases at J, with 12 bases in the middle. The CDR3 totals 13 residues. Per germline, CDR1 MDHEN and CDR2 SYDVKM.

This rearrangement joins TRBV7-2 to TRBJ1-4; no definite D call. Germline V gives CDR1 SGHTA, CDR2 FQGNSA. V shed 2 bases and J shed 8 bases, with 18 bases lying between them. The CDR3 totals 16 residues. The CDR3, as DNA: TGTGCCAGCAGCTTATACGGGGAGCTTCAAACAGAAAAACTGTTTTTT. This codes for CASSLYGELQTEKLFF.

The chain is built from TRBV7-9 and TRBJ2-1; D gene ambiguous. The germline V gene has CDR1 SEHNR and CDR2 FQNEAQ (reference sequence). The CDR3 consists of 11 residues. V gave up 5 bases and J gave up 9 bases, with 8 bases separating them. The CDR3 loop reads CASSPPGEQFF. The CDR3 nucleotides read TGTGCCAGCAGCCCGCCGGGTGAGCAGTTCTTC. Full variable domain (remainder filled in from reference TRBV7-9 and TRBJ2-1): DTGVSQNPRHKITKRGQNVTFRCDPISEHNRLYWYRQTLGQGPEFLTYFQNEAQLEKSRLLSDRFSAERPKGSFSTLEIQRTEQGDSAMYLCASSPPGEQFFGPGTRLTVL.

In its sample, this clonotype was seen a few times. The chain combines TRBV12-3 or TRBV12-4 with TRBJ2-3, with D possibly being TRBD2 (5 bases). V gave up 8 bases and J gave up 2 bases, with 11 bases separating them. The CDR3 totals 13 residues. Here the CDR3 reads CASARAPTDTQYF. The DNA for the CDR3 is TGTGCCAGCGCGAGGGCACCCACAGATACGCAGTATTTT.

This clonotype was detected only a few times. The chain employs TRBV18 and TRBJ1-2, with D maybe TRBD1 (5 bases). V was trimmed by 3 bases and J by 0 bases, leaving 11 bases between them. Per germline, CDR1 KGHSH and CDR2 LQKENI. The CDR3 length is 15 residues. The CDR3 region has the DNA TGTGCCAGCTCACCGGGTTCAGGGTCTAACTATGGCTACACCTTC. Translated: CASSPGSGSNYGYTF. Based on the CDR3 plus reference TRBV18 and TRBJ1-2, the full variable domain is NAGVMQNPRHLVRRRGQEARLRCSPMKGHSHVYWYRQLPEEGLKFMVYLQKENIIDESGMPKERFSAEFPKEGPSILRIQQVVRGDSAAYFCASSPGSGSNYGYTFGSGTRLTVV.

This clonotype was counted a few times. The chain carries TRBV7-9 and TRBJ1-4, with D unclear. V lost 6 bases, J lost 8 bases, and 10 bases lay in between. Looked up from germline, CDR1 is SEHNR and CDR2 is FQNEAQ (reference sequence). CDR3 length equals 12 residues. CDR3 in DNA: TGTGCCAGCAGGTCGGGAGGGGAAAAACTGTTTTTT. The encoded protein is CASRSGGEKLFF.

This clonotype was counted a few times. The chain couples TRBV6-2 or TRBV6-3 to TRBJ2-5; D call uncertain. V was clipped by 10 bases and J by 1 base, with 16 bases between them. CDR1 is MNHEY and CDR2 is SVGEGT in the germline V gene. This CDR3 has 14 residues. CDR3 DNA sequence: TGTGCCACGGTAACGGCGGAGTTCCAAGAGACCCAGTACTTC. Its translation: CATVTAEFQETQYF.

The rearrangement links TRBV11-3 to TRBJ2-3; D unclear. V lost 0 bases to trimming and J lost 5 bases, with 6 bases between them. The germline gives CDR1 SGHNT, CDR2 YENEEA. This CDR3 has 13 residues. The CDR3 DNA reads as TGTGCCAGCAGCTTAGAAGGGCTAGATACGCAGTATTTT. It encodes CASSLEGLDTQYF.

This clonotype occurred a few times. This chain connects TRBV5-6 to TRBJ2-3; D unclear. Trimming took off 2 bases at V and 0 bases at J, with 13 bases between the two ends. This CDR3 spans 16 amino acids. The germline V gene has CDR1 SGHDT and CDR2 YYEEEE. Here the CDR3 DNA reads TGTGCCAGCAGCTTTTTTACCCAACCTAGCACAGATACGCAGTATTTT. This sequence encodes CASSFFTQPSTDTQYF.

This clonotype was picked up many times. The chain combines TRBV5-1 with TRBJ2-7; 7 bases are a match to TRBD1. The V gene end was trimmed by 4 bases and the J gene end by 4 bases; junction bases not matched to a gene: 8. Germline assignment: CDR1 SGHRS and CDR2 YFSETQ. CDR3 length: 14 amino acids. CDR3 amino acids: CASSPSDRPYEQYF. DNA of the CDR3: TGCGCCAGCAGCCCGTCGGACAGGCCTTACGAGCAGTACTTC.

In its sample, this clonotype was seen many times. The rearrangement links TRBV12-3 or TRBV12-4 to TRBJ2-3; no firm D call. Trimming pared 1 base from V and 4 bases from J, leaving 6 bases between. The CDR3 length is 13 residues. CDR3 loop: CASSLGPSDTQYF. The CDR3 DNA reads TGTGCCAGCAGTTTAGGGCCGTCAGATACGCAGTATTTT.